This T cell receptor (beta chain) is drawn from a study of T cells in Graves' hyperthyroidism and ophthalmopathy. General observations from the study: In the analysis, a 13 V-J model separated ophthalmopathy from stable hyperthyroidism.

Using RNA transcripts as the source, TCR beta CDR3 regions were amplified. Primed by the HTBI set, a first-round RT-PCR was run on the TCR CDR3. TCRdb used MiXCR to reprocess the multiplex PCR reads, holding one entry per CDR3 protein. The table lists about 570,000 distinct CDR3 sequences, roughly 15% of them singletons, with around 14% in the top ten. This clonotype has just a few counts. Its cognate antigen is unknown. No ophthalmopathy progression within 18 months constituted stable Graves' hyperthyroidism. Those with hyperthyroidism were 18 to 65 years old, newly diagnosed, and ill for under 2 months. Exclusion of a patient resulted from uncontrolled infection, other autoimmune disease, pregnancy or lactation. The clonotype was recovered from a middle-aged woman with Graves' hyperthyroidism. Sequencing was performed on blood.

The CDR3 loop is CASTAGVHNEQFF. The CDR3 nucleotides read TGTGCCAGCACCGCAGGAGTTCACAATGAGCAGTTCTTC. The V gene is TRBV12-3 or TRBV12-4, the J gene TRBJ2-1; no definite D call. With 7 bases removed from V and 5 bases from J, the gap between germline ends came to 12 bases. The CDR3 length is 13 residues.